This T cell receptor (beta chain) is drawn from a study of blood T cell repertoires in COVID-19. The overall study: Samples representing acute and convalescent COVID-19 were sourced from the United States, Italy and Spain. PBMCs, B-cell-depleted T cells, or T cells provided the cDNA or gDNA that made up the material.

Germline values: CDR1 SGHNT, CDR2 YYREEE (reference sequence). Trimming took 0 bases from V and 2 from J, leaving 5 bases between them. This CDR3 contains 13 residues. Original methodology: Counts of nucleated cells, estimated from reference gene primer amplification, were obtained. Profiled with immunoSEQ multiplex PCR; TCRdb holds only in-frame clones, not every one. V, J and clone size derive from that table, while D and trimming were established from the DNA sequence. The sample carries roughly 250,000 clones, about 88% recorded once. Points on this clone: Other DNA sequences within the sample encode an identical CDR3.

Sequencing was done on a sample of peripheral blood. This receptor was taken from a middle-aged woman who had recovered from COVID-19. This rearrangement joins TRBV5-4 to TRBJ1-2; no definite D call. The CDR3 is CASSLDGNYGYTF. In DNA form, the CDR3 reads TGTGCCAGCAGCTTGGACGGGAACTATGGCTACACCTTC.